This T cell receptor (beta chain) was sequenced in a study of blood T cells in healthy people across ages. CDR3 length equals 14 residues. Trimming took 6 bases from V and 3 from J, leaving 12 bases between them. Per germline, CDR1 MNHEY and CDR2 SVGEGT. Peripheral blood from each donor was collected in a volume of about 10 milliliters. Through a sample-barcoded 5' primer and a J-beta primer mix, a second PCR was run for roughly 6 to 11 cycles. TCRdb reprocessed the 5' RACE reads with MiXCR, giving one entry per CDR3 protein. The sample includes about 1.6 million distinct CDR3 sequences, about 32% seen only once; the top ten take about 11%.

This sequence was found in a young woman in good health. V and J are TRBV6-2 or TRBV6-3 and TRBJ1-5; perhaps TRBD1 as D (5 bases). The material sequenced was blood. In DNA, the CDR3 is TGTGCCAGCAGACGTACAGGCTACAATCAGCCCCAGCATTTT. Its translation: CASRRTGYNQPQHF.